What follows describes a single T cell receptor (beta chain). This sample was taken from a study of blood T cell repertoires in COVID-19. Method: immunoSEQ multiplex PCR; TCRdb's copy keeps in-frame clones and lacks some. The sample includes more than 140,000 clones, 85% to 90% seen only once; the top ten take more than 1.5%. This CDR3 contains 15 residues. Trimming stripped 4 bases from V and 2 bases from J, with 14 bases between. Germline CDR1 reads SGHAT; CDR2 reads FQNNGV. The chain carries TRBV11-2 and TRBJ1-2; D unresolved. The sequencing input was peripheral blood. The sequence was collected from a woman aged 60-75 years with acute or convalescent COVID-19. CDR3 sequence reads: CASSSLSGPNYGYTF. CDR3 sequence (DNA): TGTGCCAGCAGCTCCCTGTCAGGTCCCAACTATGGCTACACCTTC.